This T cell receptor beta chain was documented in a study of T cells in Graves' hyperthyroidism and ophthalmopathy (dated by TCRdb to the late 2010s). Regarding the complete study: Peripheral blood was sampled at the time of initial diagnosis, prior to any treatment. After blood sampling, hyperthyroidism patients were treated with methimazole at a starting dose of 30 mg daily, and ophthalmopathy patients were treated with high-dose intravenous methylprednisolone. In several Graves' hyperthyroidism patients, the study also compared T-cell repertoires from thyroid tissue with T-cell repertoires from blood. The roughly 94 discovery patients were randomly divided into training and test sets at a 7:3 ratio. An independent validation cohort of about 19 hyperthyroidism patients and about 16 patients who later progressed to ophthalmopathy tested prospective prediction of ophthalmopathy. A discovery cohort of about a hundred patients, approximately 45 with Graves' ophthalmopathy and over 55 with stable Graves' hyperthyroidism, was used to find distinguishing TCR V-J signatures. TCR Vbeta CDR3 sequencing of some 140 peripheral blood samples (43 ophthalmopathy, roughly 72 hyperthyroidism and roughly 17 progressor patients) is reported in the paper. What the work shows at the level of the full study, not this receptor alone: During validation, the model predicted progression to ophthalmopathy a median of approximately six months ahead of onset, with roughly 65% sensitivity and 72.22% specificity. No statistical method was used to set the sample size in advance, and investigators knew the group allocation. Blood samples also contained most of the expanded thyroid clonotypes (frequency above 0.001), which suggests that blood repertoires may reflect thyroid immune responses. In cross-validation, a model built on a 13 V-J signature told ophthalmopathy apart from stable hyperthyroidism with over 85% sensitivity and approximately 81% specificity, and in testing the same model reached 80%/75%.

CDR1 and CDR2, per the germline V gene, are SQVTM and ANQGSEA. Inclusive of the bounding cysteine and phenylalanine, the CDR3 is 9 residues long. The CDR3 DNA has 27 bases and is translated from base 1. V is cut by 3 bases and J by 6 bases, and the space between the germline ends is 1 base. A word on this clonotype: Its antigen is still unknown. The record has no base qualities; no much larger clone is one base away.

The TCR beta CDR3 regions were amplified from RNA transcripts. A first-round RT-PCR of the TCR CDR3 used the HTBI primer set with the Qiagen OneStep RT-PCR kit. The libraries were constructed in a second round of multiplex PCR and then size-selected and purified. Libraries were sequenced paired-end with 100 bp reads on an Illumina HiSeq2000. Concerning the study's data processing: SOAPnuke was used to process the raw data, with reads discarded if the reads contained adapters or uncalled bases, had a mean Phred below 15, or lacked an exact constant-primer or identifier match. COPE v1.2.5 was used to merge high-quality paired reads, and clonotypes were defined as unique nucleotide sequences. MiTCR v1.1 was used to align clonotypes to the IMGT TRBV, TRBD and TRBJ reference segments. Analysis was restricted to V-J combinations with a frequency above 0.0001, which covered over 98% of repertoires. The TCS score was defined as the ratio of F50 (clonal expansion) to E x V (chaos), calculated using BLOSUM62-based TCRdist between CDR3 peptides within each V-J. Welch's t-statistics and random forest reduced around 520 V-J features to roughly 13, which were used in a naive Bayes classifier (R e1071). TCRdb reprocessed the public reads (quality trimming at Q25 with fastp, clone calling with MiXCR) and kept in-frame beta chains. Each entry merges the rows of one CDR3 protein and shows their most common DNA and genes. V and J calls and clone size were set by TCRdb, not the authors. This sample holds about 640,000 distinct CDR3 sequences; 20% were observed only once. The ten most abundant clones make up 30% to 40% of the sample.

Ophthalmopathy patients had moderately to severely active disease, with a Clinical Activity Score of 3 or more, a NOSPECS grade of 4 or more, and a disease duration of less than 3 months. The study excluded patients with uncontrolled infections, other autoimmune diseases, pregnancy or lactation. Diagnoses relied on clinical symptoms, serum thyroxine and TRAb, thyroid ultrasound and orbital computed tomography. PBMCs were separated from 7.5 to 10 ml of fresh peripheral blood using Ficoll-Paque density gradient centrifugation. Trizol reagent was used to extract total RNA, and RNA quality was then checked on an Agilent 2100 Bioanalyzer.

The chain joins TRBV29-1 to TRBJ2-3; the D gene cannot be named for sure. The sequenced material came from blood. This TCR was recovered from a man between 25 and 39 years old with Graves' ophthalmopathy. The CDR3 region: CSVEDTQYF. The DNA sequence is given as TGCAGCGTTGAGGATACGCAGTATTTT.